These 24 T cell receptor beta chains were all obtained from the same sample, sequenced in a study of T cell repertoires in cytomegalovirus infection. TCRdb reanalysed the reads using MiXCR and keeps one entry per CDR3 protein. The sample lists approximately 100,000 distinct CDR3 sequences, roughly a quarter occurring once. The sequenced sample consisted of CD8+ T cells from PBMCs. The receptors stem from a human donor in good health (CMV status not recorded). Some clones in this sample may be carry-over from other donors' samples.

The V and J genes are TRBV28 and TRBJ2-7; 10 bases fit TRBD2. With 2 bases clipped from V and 6 bases from J, the junction kept 4 bases outside the gene matches. The CDR3 length is 14 residues. Germline V gene sequence: CDR1 MDHEN, CDR2 SYDVKM. Here the CDR3 reads CASSLRLAGGEQYF. The CDR3 DNA follows: TGTGCCAGCAGTTTAAGATTAGCGGGAGGCGAGCAGTACTTC.

In this sample, this clonotype turned up many times. The chain recombines TRBV12-3 or TRBV12-4 with TRBJ2-1; TRBD2 matches 7 bases. The CDR3 consists of 17 residues. The V gene end was trimmed by 8 bases and the J gene end by 3 bases; junction bases not matched to a gene: 16. The CDR3 coding sequence is TGTGCCAGCGTTGACCCGGGAGCGGGATTAGACTACAATGAGCAGTTCTTC. It is translated as CASVDPGAGLDYNEQFF.

The sample holds a few counts of this clonotype. The chain carries TRBV7-9 and TRBJ2-3; 11 bases are shared with TRBD2. The germline V gene encodes CDR1 SEHNR and CDR2 FQNEAQ (reference sequence). The CDR3 contains 17 residues. The V and J ends lost 4 bases and 0 bases, in that order; junction bases with no gene match: 6. The CDR3 coding sequence is TGTGCCAGCAGCTCAACTCTAGCGGGGGGAAGCACAGATACGCAGTATTTT. It is translated as CASSSTLAGGSTDTQYF.

The CDR3 DNA sequence: TGTGCCAGCAGTTTAGAAAGGCTAGCGGGAGTTGGGGCCAACGTCCTGACTTTC. Protein sequence: CASSLERLAGVGANVLTF. The V call is TRBV12-3 or TRBV12-4, the J call TRBJ2-6, with TRBD2 matching 10 bases. The CDR3 length is 18 residues. V trimming: 1 base; J trimming: 3 bases; junction bases outside the gene matches: 6.

This chain joins TRBV6-6 and TRBJ2-3, with TRBD2 identical over 11 bases. Germline trimming cut 5 bases from V and 5 bases from J; bases unmatched to any gene: 6. The germline V gene encodes CDR1 MNHNY and CDR2 SVGAGI (reference sequence). The CDR3 contains 15 residues. The CDR3 nucleotides are TGTGCCAGCAGTCCGACTAGCGGGGCTGGAGATACGCAGTATTTT. It yields the protein CASSPTSGAGDTQYF.

DNA for the CDR3: TGTGCCAGCAGTTACGCCGGGACGTCAGAGACCCAGTACTTC. Translating gives CASSYAGTSETQYF. The genes are TRBV6-5 and TRBJ2-5, with D possibly being TRBD1 or TRBD2 (5 bases each). The length of the CDR3 is 14 residues. The germline V gene has CDR1 MNHEY and CDR2 SVGAGI. V was cut by 2 bases and J by 4 bases, with 11 bases left in between.

This clonotype has just a few counts. The chain combines TRBV5-4 with TRBJ2-2; 12 positions match TRBD2. The CDR3 runs to 17 residues. V was clipped by 4 bases and J by 1 base; unmatched bases: 5. Germline V gives CDR1 SGHNT, CDR2 YYREEE (reference sequence). The CDR3 here is CASSRLAGVGNTGELFF. CDR3 sequence (DNA): TGTGCCAGCAGCCGACTAGCGGGAGTCGGGAACACCGGGGAGCTGTTTTTT.

This clonotype appeared many times. The chain combines TRBV7-8 with TRBJ2-7, with a weak D call TRBD1 (5 bases). This CDR3 region has 14 residues. V was shortened by 4 bases and J by 5 bases, with 15 bases between the two germline ends. CDR1 is SGHVS and CDR2 is FQNEAQ in the germline V gene. For the CDR3, the DNA is TGTGCCAGCAGCTCACGAAACAGGAGCCACGAGCAGTACTTC. Its translation is CASSSRNRSHEQYF.

This clonotype was seen repeatedly, ten times or more. The chain links TRBV5-1 to TRBJ2-5, with a tentative D call TRBD2 (6 bases). Trimming shortened V by 4 bases and J by 2 bases, and 15 bases separated the two germline ends. The CDR3 loop spans 15 amino acids. CDR1 is SGHRS, CDR2 YFSETQ, per germline. The chain's CDR3 is CASSSHGGPQETQYF. The DNA of the CDR3 is TGCGCCAGCAGCAGTCACGGGGGTCCGCAAGAGACCCAGTACTTC.

In its sample, this clonotype was seen a few times. This chain joins TRBV20-1 and TRBJ2-1, with 13 positions matching TRBD2. J gave up 6 bases and V 6 bases, and 11 bases lay outside the gene matches. Germline CDR1 is DFQATT and CDR2 is SNEGSKA (reference sequence). This CDR3 spans 16 amino acids. CDR3 sequence: CSAKPGLAGRSNEQFF. The CDR3 DNA is TGCAGTGCAAAGCCGGGACTAGCGGGGCGTTCCAATGAGCAGTTCTTC.

This chain connects TRBV7-9 to TRBJ1-4; D unresolved. The V gene lost 5 bases and the J gene lost 6 bases, with 19 bases spanning the gap. Germline V gene data show CDR1 as SEHNR and CDR2 as FQNEAQ (reference sequence). The CDR3 contains 16 residues. The CDR3 region has the DNA TGTGCCAGCAGCCGTCCCGCGGCAGGTTCGGATGAAAAACTGTTTTTT. Translated, it gives CASSRPAAGSDEKLFF.

This clonotype has a handful of counts. The CDR3 is CASSLSDSFYEQYF. In DNA form, the CDR3 reads TGCGCCAGCAGCTTGTCAGACAGCTTCTACGAGCAGTACTTC. The chain is built from TRBV5-1 and TRBJ2-7; TRBD1 might be the D (5 bases). The CDR3 sequence is 14 residues long. The V end was cut by 1 base, the J end by 3 bases, with 11 bases between. Germline loops: CDR1 SGHRS, CDR2 YFSETQ.

V usage is TRBV9 and J usage is TRBJ2-7; TRBD1 matches 7 bases. This CDR3 is 14 amino acids long. Trimming removed 7 bases from V and 0 bases from J; junction bases left unmatched: 7. In germline, CDR1 is SGDLS, CDR2 YYNGEE. CDR3 in amino acids: CASGGRDSSYEQYF. CDR3 nucleotide sequence: TGTGCCAGCGGCGGCCGGGACAGCTCCTACGAGCAGTACTTC.

Ten or more counts support this clonotype. The rearrangement uses TRBV7-2 and TRBJ2-5; possibly TRBD2 for D (5 bases). V was shortened by 1 base and J by 10 bases, with 19 bases between the two germline ends. Per germline, CDR1 SGHTA and CDR2 FQGNSA. The CDR3 length is 15 residues. In DNA form, the CDR3 reads TGTGCCAGCAGCTTAGATGACTCCCCGTCCCGGGACCAGTACTTC. It codes for CASSLDDSPSRDQYF.

This clonotype has more than one count but fewer than ten. The chain joins TRBV19 to TRBJ1-1; no reliable D call. V shed 1 base and J shed 8 bases, with 5 bases lying between them. Per the germline V gene, CDR1 is LNHDA and CDR2 is SQIVND (reference sequence). The CDR3 spans 11 residues. The CDR3, as DNA: TGTGCCAGTAGTATAGGCCGGGAAGCTTTCTTT. This encodes CASSIGREAFF. The variable domain in full, completed from reference TRBV19 and TRBJ1-1, reads DGGITQSPKYLFRKEGQNVTLSCEQNLNHDAMYWYRQDPGQGLRLIYYSQIVNDFQKGDIAEGYSVSREKKESFPLTVTSAQKNPTAFYLCASSIGREAFFGQGTRLTVV.

The chain employs TRBV7-6 and TRBJ1-5, with D perhaps matching TRBD1 (6 bases). Trimming removed 5 bases from V and 4 bases from J, with 15 bases in between. This CDR3 is built from 15 residues. Germline V gene data show CDR1 as SGHVS and CDR2 as FNYEAQ. The CDR3 protein is CASSPGGGGNQPQHF. DNA of the CDR3: TGTGCCAGCAGCCCTGGGGGCGGGGGGAATCAGCCCCAGCATTTT.

This clonotype was seen at least ten times. V is TRBV12-3 or TRBV12-4 and J is TRBJ2-1, with TRBD1 matching 7 bases. The CDR3 covers 17 residues. Trimming at V came to 3 bases and at J to 8 bases, leaving 16 bases not matched to a gene. The CDR3 spells CASSLPIPTGRKDEQFF. The CDR3 DNA follows: TGTGCCAGCAGTTTGCCTATCCCGACAGGGAGAAAGGATGAGCAGTTCTTC.

V and J are TRBV9 and TRBJ1-5; possible D gene TRBD1, 5 bases. The germline V gene has CDR1 SGDLS and CDR2 YYNGEE. The CDR3 has 16 amino acids. Trimming pared 3 bases from V and 1 base from J, leaving 14 bases between. The CDR3 sequence is CASSEGAGTSNQPQHF. Here the CDR3 DNA reads TGTGCCAGCAGCGAGGGCGCCGGGACGAGCAATCAGCCCCAGCATTTT.

Many counts were recorded for this clonotype. CDR3 DNA sequence: TGTGCCAGCAGCACAGGGACAGGGGGTGGTCAGCCCCAGCATTTT. It is translated as CASSTGTGGGQPQHF. The rearrangement joins TRBV11-2 to TRBJ1-5; 11 bases are shared with TRBD1. Germline lookup yields CDR1 SGHAT and CDR2 FQNNGV. Trimming took 5 bases from V and 6 from J; bases not matched to a gene: 6. The CDR3 is 15 amino acids.

This clonotype was counted a few times. The chain couples TRBV14 to TRBJ2-3, with 13 bases fitting TRBD2. The CDR3 has 18 residues. Germline CDR1 reads SGHDN; CDR2 reads FVKESK. V was clipped by 0 bases and J by 1 base; unmatched bases: 4. CDR3 coding DNA: TGTGCCAGCAGCCAAGATGGACTAGCGGGGGAGGGCACAGATACGCAGTATTTT. Translated, it gives CASSQDGLAGEGTDTQYF.

This clonotype was counted a few times. This chain joins TRBV6-2 or TRBV6-3 and TRBJ2-7; D possibly matches TRBD1 or TRBD2 (5 bases each). Germline lookup yields CDR1 MNHEY and CDR2 SVGEGT. The CDR3 length is 14 residues. With 6 bases removed from V and 3 bases from J, the gap between germline ends came to 15 bases. The CDR3 sequence is CASSEAGGFYEQYF. The CDR3 bases are TGTGCCAGCAGCGAGGCTGGGGGATTCTACGAGCAGTACTTC.

The chain links TRBV25-1 to TRBJ2-2; possible D gene TRBD1, 6 bases. The CDR3 is 16 residues long. V was clipped by 1 base and J by 2 bases, with 11 bases between them. In germline, CDR1 is MGHDK, CDR2 SYGVNS. CDR3 protein: CASSEWGQGNTGELFF. The CDR3 bases are TGTGCCAGCAGTGAATGGGGGCAGGGCAACACCGGGGAGCTGTTTTTT.

V usage is TRBV7-2 and J usage is TRBJ1-2, with D tentatively TRBD1 (5 bases). The CDR3 is made up of 15 amino acids. CDR1 SGHTA and CDR2 FQGNSA come from the germline V gene. The V gene lost 1 base and the J gene lost 3 bases, with 12 bases spanning the gap. In nucleotides, the CDR3 is TGTGCCAGCAGCTTAGGGCAGGGTCCCTACTATGGCTACACCTTC. Its translation: CASSLGQGPYYGYTF.

This clonotype was detected many times. This rearrangement joins TRBV11-2 to TRBJ2-1, with D possibly being TRBD1 or TRBD2 (5 bases each). The germline V and J ends were trimmed by 4 bases and 4 bases, with 8 bases remaining between them. Per the germline V gene, CDR1 is SGHAT and CDR2 is FQNNGV. CDR3 length: 13 amino acids. The CDR3 here is CASSSGGYNEQFF. The CDR3 region has the DNA TGTGCCAGCAGCTCTGGGGGTTACAATGAGCAGTTCTTC.